This entry describes one TCR beta chain. This record comes from a study of blood T cell repertoires in COVID-19. Allocation to cohorts depended on clinical history reported by the participants. Produced via immunoSEQ multiplex PCR; TCRdb's table is partial and in-frame only. The sample holds about 400,000 clones, nearly 90% seen once. Germline loops: CDR1 MNHEY, CDR2 SVGAGI. V lost 11 bases and J 2 bases, leaving 16 bases between the germline ends. This CDR3 comprises 14 residues. This sequence originates from a woman aged 40 to 50 with acute COVID-19. Sequencing used PBMCs or T cells enriched from blood (not recorded which). V is TRBV6-5 and J is TRBJ1-5; possibly TRBD1 for D (6 bases). Here the CDR3 reads CASRLAGGNQPQHF. In DNA, the CDR3 is TGTGCCTCCCGATTGGCAGGGGGCAATCAGCCCCAGCATTTT.